This T cell receptor (beta chain) stems from a study of CD8+ T cells in alopecia areata. Extracted from the samples, RNA was reverse transcribed into cDNA to serve as the sequencing template. Assay used: immunoSEQ multiplex PCR; TCRdb lists only in-frame clones, some missing. Of 210,000 or so clones in the sample, around 65% were seen once. Germline V gene data show CDR1 as SGHRS and CDR2 as YFSETQ. V was shortened by 4 bases and J by 8 bases, with 12 bases between the two germline ends. The CDR3 covers 12 residues. Treatment denoted: oral pan-JAK inhibitor, 5-10 mg twice daily. The gene calls are TRBV5-1 and TRBJ1-2; D remains unclear. This receptor was obtained from a human donor with alopecia areata. Sequenced here: CD4+ T cells sorted from blood, sampled at week 44, from a patient treated with tofacitinib. The CDR3 nucleotides read TGCGCCAGCAGCGCAGGACGGGGAGGCTACACCTTC. This codes for CASSAGRGGYTF.